Listed below are T cell receptor beta chains from one sample, sequenced in a study of a mutant IDH1 vaccine in newly diagnosed glioma. TCRdb's table, derived via immunoSEQ multiplex PCR, lists solely in-frame clones and lacks some. Of just under 80,000 clones listed, roughly 90% are singletons. No cognate antigen is known for these TCRs. The sequencing here drew on PBMCs, taken from a glioma patient whose treatment included an IDH1 peptide vaccine. The receptor source for this set is a woman aged 50 to 60 with glioma. The CDR3 runs from the conserved cysteine through the conserved F or W. A D gene is named only where the DNA matches it firmly.

v_gene | d_gene | CDR3aa
TRBV6-6 | NA | CASSYASTYEQYF
TRBV28 | TRBD1 | CASRTGEGRNEQYF
TRBV30 | NA | CAWRGVGHEKLFF
TRBV19 | NA | CASSDRNSYEQYF
TRBV2 | TRBD1 | CASSLLTGGAWGYTF
TRBV2 | TRBD2 | CASSPTGTTQETQYF
TRBV7-3 | TRBD1 | CASSPGQGNYGYTF
TRBV28 | NA | CASSLVAGTEAFF
TRBV15 | TRBD2 | CATSRAGGGFQYF
TRBV27 | NA | CASSILSSYEQYF
TRBV30 | NA | CAWSSYRVEKSYEQYF
TRBV21-1 | NA | CASSKGTSGVLSYNEQFF
TRBV5-6 | NA | CASSLEPVLDTQYF
TRBV9 | NA | CASSAGGGPDTQYF
TRBV19 | NA | CASSLSSYNEQFF
TRBV18 | NA | CASSSTVNTEAFF
TRBV14 | TRBD1 | CASSLRGGTGPYEQYF
TRBV5-1 | NA | CASSLDGPLDTQYF
TRBV7-8 | NA | CASSPRGDNYGYTF
TRBV5-4 | NA | CASSLEQATYNEQFF
TRBV6-6 | NA | CASSTLSGEHYEQYF
TRBV21-1 | NA | CASSTPIITKSSYNEQFF
TRBV4-2 | TRBD2 | CASSQELAGGNTDTQYF
TRBV10-3 | TRBD2 | CAISGTSGNEQFF
TRBV30 | NA | CAWSGWRGLYNEQFF
TRBV11-2 | NA | CASSLQAGLYGYTF
TRBV5-5 | NA | CASSQGRQETQYF
TRBV28 | NA | CASSLRGAHPGYTF
TRBV27 | TRBD2 | CASSFRASGSREQYF
TRBV30 | NA | CAWSVPPLTGELFF
TRBV27 | TRBD2 | CASGHRGLAGTPLPGELFF
TRBV5-1 | TRBD2 | CASSAGYGLGRGEQYF
TRBV7-9 | NA | CASSKGGKNIQYF
TRBV2 | NA | CASSEVDEQYF
TRBV9 | NA | CASSVGPDRSYEQYF
TRBV18 | NA | CASSPADVLTF
TRBV15 | TRBD2 | CATSSRLAVRPYEQYF
TRBV10-2 | NA | CASSESGGAGTQYF
TRBV7-9 | TRBD2 | CASSSLAGGPGETQYF
TRBV7-6 | TRBD2 | CASSRPGTSGRSRTGELFF
TRBV7-7 | TRBD1 | CASSEDRVNEQFF
TRBV11-1 | TRBD2 | CASLGGEETQYF
TRBV7-3 | TRBD2 | CASSLGGTSGSKQYF
TRBV10-3 | NA | CAIKGGNLETQYF
TRBV11-2 | NA | CASSLDDNQPQHF
TRBV28 | NA | CASRTGFSYEQYF
TRBV6-5 | NA | CASSYYVDANTGELFF
TRBV9 | NA | CASSVEGLWETQYF
TRBV10-1 | NA | CASSDKNTEAFF
TRBV11-1 | NA | CASSLNTYEQYF
TRBV28 | TRBD1 | CASSLSASGTGGRGYTF
TRBV9 | NA | CASGGNTIYF
TRBV18 | NA | CASSPGGETQYF
TRBV19 | NA | CASSIEGLILAEQFF
TRBV10-3 | NA | CAISEGQTLGSEKLFF
TRBV19 | TRBD1 | CASSIGGTGNQPQHF
TRBV10-2 | TRBD2 | CASSDPASGSPDTQYF
TRBV7-9 | NA | CASSRQASSYNSPLHF